The rows below give T cell receptor beta chains drawn from one sample of a study of T cells in Graves' hyperthyroidism and ophthalmopathy. TCRdb analysed the multiplex PCR reads with MiXCR anew, one entry per CDR3 protein. The table records 500,000 or so distinct CDR3 sequences, roughly 15% of them present only once. Sequencing was performed on blood. These TCRs come from a woman aged 30 to 39 with Graves' ophthalmopathy. The CDR3 runs from the conserved cysteine through the conserved F or W. D genes are given only for firm matches. Clone size is given for some rows only: seen once, a few or many times, or a class if the clone is expanded.

>TRBJ2-2|NA|TRBV10-3|NA
CATGTSLGELFF
TGTGCCACCGGAACTAGTTTAGGGGAGCTGTTTTTT
>TRBJ2-3|many|TRBV28|NA
CASSRDPDTQYF
TGTGCCAGCAGCCGTGATCCAGATACGCAGTATTTT
>TRBJ2-3|many|TRBV27|TRBD2
CASSPVAGGRTDTQYF
TGTGCCAGCAGTCCGGTGGCGGGAGGGCGCACAGATACGCAGTATTTT
>TRBJ1-1|many|TRBV18|TRBD1
CASSPRQGEAFF
TGTGCCAGCTCACCCCGACAGGGGGAAGCTTTCTTT
>TRBJ2-1|NA|TRBV27|NA
CASSDILSGLVSYNEQFF
TGTGCCAGCAGTGATATCCTAAGCGGGCTTGTCTCCTACAATGAGCAGTTCTTC
>TRBJ1-6|many|TRBV20-1|NA
CSASMGPANSPLHF
TGCAGTGCTAGCATGGGACCGGCCAATTCACCCCTCCACTTT
>TRBJ2-4|NA|TRBV4-1|NA
CASSQPGPSRNIQYF
TGCGCCAGCAGCCAACCTGGCCCTAGCCGGAACATTCAGTACTTC
>TRBJ1-6|few|TRBV7-9|NA
CASSLEPGGNSPLHF
TGTGCCAGCAGCTTAGAGCCAGGAGGAAATTCACCCCTCCACTTT
>TRBJ2-7|NA|TRBV19|NA
CATQSGAGGYEQYF
TGTGCCACCCAGAGTGGCGCTGGGGGTTACGAGCAGTACTTC
>TRBJ1-6|NA|TRBV6-1|NA
CASSDAINSPLHF
TGTGCCAGCAGTGATGCGATTAATTCACCCCTCCACTTT
>TRBJ1-2|many|TRBV12-3/TRBV12-4|NA
CASSPRSGTGVNTF
TGTGCCAGCAGTCCCCGTTCGGGCACCGGAGTCAACACCTTC
>TRBJ2-7|many|TRBV11-2|TRBD2
CASSLLGGTYEQYF
TGTGCCAGCAGCTTACTGGGGGGGACCTACGAGCAGTACTTC
>TRBJ2-3|NA|TRBV27|TRBD2
CASSFLLAENTDTQYF
TGTGCCAGCAGTTTTTTACTAGCGGAGAACACAGATACGCAGTATTTT
>TRBJ2-3|many|TRBV7-9|TRBD2
CASSGTMGGTDTQYF
TGTGCCAGCAGCGGGACTATGGGGGGCACAGATACGCAGTATTTT
>TRBJ2-7|many|TRBV7-2|TRBD1
CASSFRTGGVSYEQYF
TGTGCCAGCAGCTTTCGGACAGGGGGTGTATCCTACGAGCAGTACTTC
>TRBJ2-3|NA|TRBV19|NA
CASKDPWDTQYF
TGTGCCAGTAAGGACCCCTGGGATACGCAGTATTTT
>TRBJ1-3|many|TRBV11-2|NA
CASSPHRLSSGNTIYF
TGTGCCAGCAGCCCCCATCGGCTCAGCTCTGGAAACACCATATATTTT
>TRBJ2-1|few|TRBV19|NA
CASNIGTVNEQFF
TGTGCCAGTAATATAGGAACAGTCAATGAGCAGTTCTTC